The next 19 T cell receptor beta chains were all read from a single sample in a study of tumor-infiltrating lymphocytes in glioblastoma multiforme. Three nested ARM-PCR rounds with V-beta and C-beta primers built TCRB libraries. TCRdb independently ran MiXCR on the multiplex PCR reads; one entry per CDR3 protein. The sample lists fewer than 15,000 distinct CDR3 sequences; around three fifths were seen once. The source material was brain tumor tissue. The receptors shown here come from a male donor with glioblastoma.

J is TRBJ1-2 and V is TRBV6-1; tentative D call: TRBD1 (5 bases). CDR1 is MNHNS and CDR2 is SASEGT in the germline V gene. This CDR3 has 14 residues. Deletions cut 1 base from V and 9 bases from J, with 15 bases between. The CDR3 coding sequence is TGTGCCAGCAGTGAAGGTCCGGGGCGGGATAGCTACACCTTC. Its protein product is CASSEGPGRDSYTF.

The chain employs TRBV29-1 and TRBJ2-3; weak D call: TRBD2 (6 bases). Per germline, CDR1 SQVTM and CDR2 ANQGSEA. There are 13 residues in the CDR3. The CDR3 here is CSARTIGTWKQYF. In DNA, the CDR3 is TGCAGTGCTCGGACTATCGGGACTTGGAAGCAGTATTTT.

The rearrangement uses TRBV11-2 and TRBJ2-1; no clear D. Germline V gene lookup returns CDR1 SGHAT and CDR2 FQNNGV. Trimming pared 0 bases from V and 4 bases from J, leaving 10 bases between. The CDR3 runs to 15 residues. CDR3 protein: CASSLDLSSYNEQFF. The CDR3, as DNA: TGTGCCAGCAGCTTAGACCTTTCATCATACAATGAGCAGTTCTTC.

This clonotype was counted only a few times. A read error may be the cause here, since a much bigger clone is one base away. V usage is TRBV20-1 and J usage is TRBJ1-1; no firm D call. The CDR3 totals 12 residues. CDR1 DFQATT and CDR2 SNEGSKA come from the germline V gene (reference sequence). The CDR3 nucleotides read TGCAGTGCTAGGGCCCCAAACACTGAAGCTATCTTT. Translated: CSARAPNTEAIF.

This sequence joins TRBV11-2 and TRBJ2-1; possible D gene TRBD1, 5 bases. The CDR3 totals 13 residues. Germline V gene lookup returns CDR1 SGHAT and CDR2 FQNNGV. The ends were cut back, 4 bases at V and 6 bases at J, with 10 bases in the middle. The CDR3 DNA follows: TGTGCCAGCAGCTGGGATAGGGGCAATGAGCAGTTCTTC. As protein: CASSWDRGNEQFF.

Comments on this clonotype: Likely a read error: the CDR3 ends without its conserved phenylalanine or tryptophan. The chain uses TRBV20-1 and TRBJ1-4; D is undetermined. Germline values: CDR1 DFQATT, CDR2 SNEGSKA (reference sequence). CDR3 length equals 15 residues. CDR3 protein: CSIRDRGFSKEKLFL. CDR3 DNA sequence: TGCAGTATTAGAGATCGTGGCTTTTCTAAGGAAAAACTGTTTCTT.

This clonotype has only a few counts. This chain connects TRBV2 to TRBJ2-5; D is unresolved. The V end was cut by 2 bases, the J end by 1 base, with 5 bases between. The CDR3 is 13 residues long. Germline V gene sequence: CDR1 SNHLY, CDR2 FYNNEI. CDR3 nucleotide sequence: TGTGCCAGCAGTGAACACACCCAAGAGACCCAGTACTTC. It translates to CASSEHTQETQYF. Filled out from reference TRBV2 and TRBJ2-5, the complete variable domain reads EPEVTQTPSHQVTQMGQEVILRCVPISNHLYFYWYRQILGQKVEFLVSFYNNEISEKSEIFDDQFSVERPDGSNFTLKIRSTKLEDSAMYFCASSEHTQETQYFGPGTRLLVL.

Relative to its sample, this clonotype is large (0.1 to 1%). The chain joins TRBV29-1 to TRBJ2-7, with 8 nucleotides matching TRBD1. CDR1 and CDR2 (germline): SQVTM, ANQGSEA. This CDR3 is 14 amino acids long. V lost 6 bases and J lost 3; bases outside the gene matches: 10. The CDR3 coding sequence is TGCAGCGTAGTACCCGGACAGGGCTTCTACGAGCAGTACTTC. This encodes CSVVPGQGFYEQYF.

The chain carries TRBV11-2 and TRBJ1-6; perhaps TRBD1 as D (5 bases). This CDR3 comprises 15 residues. CDR1 SGHAT and CDR2 FQNNGV come from the germline V gene. V was shortened by 5 bases and J by 10 bases, with 18 bases between the two germline ends. CDR3 sequence reads: CASSPGTYRGSPLHF. The CDR3 bases are TGTGCCAGCAGCCCGGGGACCTACAGAGGGTCACCCCTCCACTTT.

CDR3 nucleotides: TGTGCCAGCAGCTTAGCGGGCCCATCGGGCAATGAGCAGTTCTTC. Protein: CASSLAGPSGNEQFF. The chain couples TRBV11-2 to TRBJ2-1; no firm D call. Per germline, CDR1 SGHAT and CDR2 FQNNGV. This CDR3 is built from 15 residues. The V end lost 1 base, the J end lost 6 bases, and 13 bases lay between the germline ends.

Details on this clonotype: A read error may account for a junction end that differs from germline. The chain has TRBV10-3 and TRBJ2-7; 11 nucleotides agree with TRBD2. In germline, CDR1 is ENHRY, CDR2 SYGVKD. The length of the CDR3 is 14 residues. The CDR3 nucleotides read TGTGCCTTCAGTCTAACTAGCGGGAGTAGCGAGCAGTACTTC. As protein: CAFSLTSGSSEQYF.

The table lists this clonotype with a few counts. The chain joins TRBV30 to TRBJ2-1, with D unresolved. There are 15 residues in the CDR3. Trimming removed 2 bases from V and 0 bases from J, with 11 bases in between. The germline CDR1 and CDR2 sequences are GTSNPN and SVGIG (reference sequence). The CDR3 DNA is TGTGCCTGGAGTAGAATGTTAAGCTCCTACAATGAGCAGTTCTTC. The encoded protein is CAWSRMLSSYNEQFF.

This clonotype was counted between two and nine times. V and J are TRBV6-2 or TRBV6-3 and TRBJ2-1; no clear D gene. Germline V gene sequence: CDR1 MNHEY, CDR2 SVGEGT. The CDR3 totals 13 residues. Trimming cost V 6 bases and J 7 bases, with 13 bases left between them. DNA of the CDR3: TGTGCCAGCAGCTCCTATAGTGGGAATGAGCAGTTCTTC. Translation gives CASSSYSGNEQFF.

DNA for the CDR3: TGTGCCTGGAGTGTAGGGGCCCAGGTGGCAGATACGCAGCATTTT. This codes for CAWSVGAQVADTQHF. The chain links TRBV30 to TRBJ2-3, with D tentatively TRBD1 (5 bases). The DNA end is a closer match to TRBJ1-5, so the J assignment may be wrong. Germline lookup yields CDR1 GTSNPN and CDR2 SVGIG (reference sequence). The CDR3 runs to 15 residues.

This rearrangement joins TRBV6-5 to TRBJ2-7; 8 nucleotides line up with TRBD2. The CDR3 runs 16 residues. Trimming at V came to 4 bases and at J to 3 bases, leaving 11 bases not matched to a gene. Germline V gene data show CDR1 as MNHEY and CDR2 as SVGAGI. DNA for the CDR3: TGTGCCAGCAGTTCCAGCAGACTAGCGAGCCACTACGAGCAGTACTTC. This sequence encodes CASSSSRLASHYEQYF.

Sample share makes this clonotype medium-sized. V and J are TRBV20-1 and TRBJ2-7; tentatively, D is TRBD1 (5 bases). The CDR3 spans 16 residues. The ends were cut back, 2 bases at V and 6 bases at J, with 23 bases in the middle. Germline V gives CDR1 DFQATT, CDR2 SNEGSKA (reference sequence). The CDR3 is CSARLKQGVLLGEQYF. The CDR3 DNA is TGCAGTGCTAGATTGAAACAAGGGGTTTTGCTGGGCGAGCAGTACTTC.

This clonotype occurred once. V is TRBV4-1 and J is TRBJ2-5; D may correspond to TRBD1 or TRBD2 (7 bases each). V lost 4 bases to trimming and J lost 5 bases, with 17 bases between them. The CDR3 totals 15 residues. The germline gives CDR1 MGHRA, CDR2 YSYEKL. The chain's CDR3 is CASSPDSGGGETQYF. CDR3 in DNA: TGCGCCAGCAGCCCAGATTCAGGGGGGGGGGAGACCCAGTACTTC.

A single count supports this clonotype. A much larger clone lies a single base off, so this may be a read error. This likely comes from a read error, as the CDR3 has no conserved phenylalanine or tryptophan at its end. The chain links TRBV11-2 to TRBJ2-3; no clear D. The CDR3 spans 14 residues. CDR1 SGHAT and CDR2 FQNNGV come from the germline V gene. V was trimmed by 3 bases and J by 0 bases, leaving 7 bases between them. The CDR3: CASSFIGSTDTQYY. The CDR3 DNA reads as TGTGCCAGCAGCTTTATCGGTAGCACAGATACGCAGTATTAT.

This clonotype came up a few times. A much larger clone is a single base away; this may be a read error. The chain combines TRBV28 with TRBJ2-5; TRBD2 aligns across 14 bases. The CDR3 extends over 14 amino acids. Germline-derived CDR1 and CDR2 are MDHEN and SYDVKM. This CDR3 reads CASCRLAGGETQCF. In nucleotides, the CDR3 is TGTGCCAGCTGTAGACTAGCGGGAGGGGAGACCCAGTGCTTC.